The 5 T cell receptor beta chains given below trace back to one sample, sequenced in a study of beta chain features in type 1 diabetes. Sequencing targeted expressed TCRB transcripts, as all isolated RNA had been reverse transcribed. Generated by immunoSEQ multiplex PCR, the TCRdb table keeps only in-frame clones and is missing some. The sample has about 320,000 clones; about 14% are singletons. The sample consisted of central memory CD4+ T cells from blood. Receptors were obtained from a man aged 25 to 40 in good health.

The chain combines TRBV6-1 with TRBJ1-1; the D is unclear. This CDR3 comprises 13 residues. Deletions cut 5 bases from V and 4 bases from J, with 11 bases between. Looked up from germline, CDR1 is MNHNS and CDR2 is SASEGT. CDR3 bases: TGTGCCAGCAGTCTCGACCTAGGCACTGAAGCTTTCTTT. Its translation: CASSLDLGTEAFF.

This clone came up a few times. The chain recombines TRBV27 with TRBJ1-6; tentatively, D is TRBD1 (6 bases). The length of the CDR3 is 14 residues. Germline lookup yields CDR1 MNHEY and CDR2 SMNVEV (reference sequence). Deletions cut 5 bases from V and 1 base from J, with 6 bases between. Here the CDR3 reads CASSRGSYNSPLHF. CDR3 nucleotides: TGTGCCAGCAGTAGGGGGTCCTATAATTCACCCCTCCACTTT.

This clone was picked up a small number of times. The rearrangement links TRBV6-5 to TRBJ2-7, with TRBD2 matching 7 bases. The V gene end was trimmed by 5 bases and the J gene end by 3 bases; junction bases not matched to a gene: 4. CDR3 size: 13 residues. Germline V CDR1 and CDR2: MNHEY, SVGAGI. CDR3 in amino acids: CASSAAGIYEQYF. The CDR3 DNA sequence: TGTGCCAGCAGTGCAGCGGGGATCTACGAGCAGTACTTC.

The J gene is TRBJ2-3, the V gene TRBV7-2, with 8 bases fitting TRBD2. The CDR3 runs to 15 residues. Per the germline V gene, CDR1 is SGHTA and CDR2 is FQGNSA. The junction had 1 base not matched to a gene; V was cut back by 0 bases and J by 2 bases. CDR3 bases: TGTGCCAGCAGCTTAGCGCGGGGGGTCACAGATACGCAGTATTTT. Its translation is CASSLARGVTDTQYF.

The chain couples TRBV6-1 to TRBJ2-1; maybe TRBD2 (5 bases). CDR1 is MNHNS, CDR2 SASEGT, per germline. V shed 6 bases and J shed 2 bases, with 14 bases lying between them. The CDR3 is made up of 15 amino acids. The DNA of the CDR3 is TGTGCCAGCAGCCAAGTAGGACTCCCCTACAATGAGCAGTTCTTC. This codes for CASSQVGLPYNEQFF.